Presented here are 23 T cell receptor beta chains from one specimen sequenced in a study of blood T cell repertoires in COVID-19. Measured with immunoSEQ multiplex PCR; TCRdb has only the in-frame clones, and not every one. The sample lists approximately 140,000 clones, roughly 78% occurring once. Sequenced material: peripheral blood. The receptors were gathered from a man aged 55 to 70 with acute or convalescent COVID-19.

This chain connects TRBV28 to TRBJ2-5; weak D call: TRBD2 (5 bases). The CDR3 spans 14 residues. V lost 4 bases and J lost 6, with 15 bases in between. The germline V gene encodes CDR1 MDHEN and CDR2 SYDVKM. Here the CDR3 reads CASSSLGEGQTQYF. The CDR3 DNA is TGTGCCAGCAGTTCCCTAGGAGAGGGCCAGACCCAGTACTTC.

The V call is TRBV30, the J call TRBJ2-1; TRBD1 matches 9 bases. V lost 5 bases and J lost 10; bases outside the gene matches: 12. Per the germline V gene, CDR1 is GTSNPN and CDR2 is SVGIG (reference sequence). This CDR3 is built from 14 residues. In DNA, the CDR3 is TGTGCCTGGGATCCGGGACAGGGTCTACAGGAGCAGTTCTTC. It yields the protein CAWDPGQGLQEQFF.

The chain combines TRBV2 with TRBJ2-3; no definite D call. The CDR3 loop spans 12 amino acids. V lost 10 bases and J lost 0, with 8 bases in between. CDR1 is SNHLY, CDR2 FYNNEI, per germline. DNA for the CDR3: TGTGCCATAACGACTAGCACAGATACGCAGTATTTT. It specifies CAITTSTDTQYF.

The rearrangement joins TRBV6-6 to TRBJ2-2; D perhaps matches TRBD1 (6 bases). V lost 8 bases, J lost 4 bases, and 11 bases lay in between. The CDR3 consists of 13 residues. Germline-derived CDR1 and CDR2 are MNHNY and SVGAGI (reference sequence). The CDR3 here is CASFKGGTGELFF. The CDR3 DNA is TGTGCCAGCTTTAAAGGGGGCACCGGGGAGCTGTTTTTT.

The CDR3 DNA sequence: TGTGCCAGTAGTATACGCGGGACTAGCGGGGGCCTCTCCTACGAGCAGTACTTC. It is translated as CASSIRGTSGGLSYEQYF. The J gene is TRBJ2-7, the V gene TRBV19; 14 positions match TRBD2. The CDR3 covers 18 residues. The junction had 6 bases not matched to a gene; V was cut back by 2 bases and J by 0 bases. Germline V gene sequence: CDR1 LNHDA, CDR2 SQIVND (reference sequence). The variable domain in full, completed from reference TRBV19 and TRBJ2-7, reads DGGITQSPKYLFRKEGQNVTLSCEQNLNHDAMYWYRQDPGQGLRLIYYSQIVNDFQKGDIAEGYSVSREKKESFPLTVTSAQKNPTAFYLCASSIRGTSGGLSYEQYFGPGTRLTVT.

The chain recombines TRBV24-1 with TRBJ2-5; 8 bases match TRBD1. J gave up 4 bases and V 3 bases, and 6 bases lay outside the gene matches. Germline assignment: CDR1 KGHDR and CDR2 SFDVKD. The CDR3 is made up of 15 amino acids. The CDR3 is CATSDPGQGSETQYF. In nucleotides, the CDR3 is TGTGCCACCAGTGATCCCGGACAGGGATCAGAGACCCAGTACTTC.

V usage is TRBV2 and J usage is TRBJ2-5, with 7 bases fitting TRBD2. J lost 1 base, V lost 6 bases, and 8 bases had no gene match. Per germline, CDR1 SNHLY and CDR2 FYNNEI. There are 15 residues in the CDR3. The CDR3 sequence: CASSRGGRGQETQYF. The CDR3 nucleotides are TGTGCCAGCAGCCGGGGAGGGAGGGGCCAAGAGACCCAGTACTTC.

J is TRBJ2-7 and V is TRBV28, with 7 bases matching TRBD2. Germline CDR1 and CDR2: MDHEN and SYDVKM. There are 14 residues in the CDR3. Trimming took 7 bases from V and 4 from J; bases not matched to a gene: 10. CDR3 DNA sequence: TGTGCCAGCACCCTGGGGGGGAGGGCTTACGAGCAGTACTTC. Protein product: CASTLGGRAYEQYF.

This chain connects TRBV28 to TRBJ1-2; D is unclear. The germline CDR1 and CDR2 sequences are MDHEN and SYDVKM. The CDR3 extends over 14 amino acids. The ends were cut back, 3 bases at V and 3 bases at J, with 11 bases in the middle. CDR3 protein: CASSLARPDYGYTF. The DNA for the CDR3 is TGTGCCAGCAGTTTGGCCAGGCCTGACTATGGCTACACCTTC.

The chain is built from TRBV5-1 and TRBJ2-5, with TRBD2 identical over 7 bases. Germline trimming cut 3 bases from V and 4 bases from J; bases unmatched to any gene: 6. The CDR3 has 14 amino acids. CDR1 and CDR2 (germline): SGHRS, YFSETQ. The DNA for the CDR3 is TGCGCCAGCAGCTGGGGGGTAGCGGGAGAGACCCAGTACTTC. Translation: CASSWGVAGETQYF.

The chain carries TRBV10-3 and TRBJ2-2, with TRBD2 identical over 12 bases. The CDR3 covers 16 residues. Germline V lookup: CDR1 ENHRY, CDR2 SYGVKD. V was pared by 10 bases and J by 4 bases, with 10 bases of the junction left unmatched. The DNA of the CDR3 is TGTGCCACCTCTAGCGGGAGGGCCCTCGTCACCGGGGAGCTGTTTTTT. This sequence encodes CATSSGRALVTGELFF.

CDR3 amino acids: CASTLRASGRAEQFF. CDR3 DNA sequence: TGTGCCAGCACCCTGCGGGCTAGCGGGAGGGCTGAGCAGTTCTTC. This rearrangement joins TRBV7-9 to TRBJ2-1, with 12 bases identical to TRBD2. Losses at the gene ends were 7 bases for V and 9 bases for J; bases not matched to a gene: 10. CDR1 and CDR2 from the germline V gene are SEHNR and FQNEAQ (reference sequence). The CDR3 has 15 residues.

CDR3 loop: CAWSPVAGRRGEQYF. The CDR3 bases are TGTGCCTGGAGTCCGGTAGCGGGGCGCCGGGGGGAGCAGTACTTC. The gene calls are TRBV30 and TRBJ2-7; 8 bases are shared with TRBD2. Germline values: CDR1 GTSNPN, CDR2 SVGIG (reference sequence). The V gene end was trimmed by 2 bases and the J gene end by 7 bases; junction bases not matched to a gene: 13. The CDR3 is 15 amino acids.

This rearrangement joins TRBV3-1 (or the pseudogene TRBV3-2) to TRBJ2-7; D uncertain. V was shortened by 3 bases and J by 2 bases, with 8 bases between the two germline ends. This CDR3 has 13 amino acids. Per the germline V gene, CDR1 is LGHDT and CDR2 is YNNKEL (reference sequence). CDR3 sequence reads: CASSQRPAYEQYF. CDR3 bases: TGTGCCAGCAGCCAGCGGCCCGCCTACGAGCAGTACTTC.

The genes are TRBV19 and TRBJ2-2, with 9 bases aligning to TRBD2. This CDR3 has 16 residues. The germline V gene has CDR1 LNHDA and CDR2 SQIVND (reference sequence). With 7 bases clipped from V and 4 bases from J, the junction kept 10 bases outside the gene matches. CDR3 in DNA: TGTGCCAGTAAAGATGTTAGCGGGAGTGTCACCGGGGAGCTGTTTTTT. It is translated as CASKDVSGSVTGELFF. Using reference TRBV19 and TRBJ2-2 for the parts outside the CDR3, the full variable domain is DGGITQSPKYLFRKEGQNVTLSCEQNLNHDAMYWYRQDPGQGLRLIYYSQIVNDFQKGDIAEGYSVSREKKESFPLTVTSAQKNPTAFYLCASKDVSGSVTGELFFGEGSRLTVL.

CDR3 sequence: CASSLDSYNTEAFF. The CDR3 bases are TGTGCCAGCAGCCTCGACAGCTATAACACTGAAGCTTTCTTT. The chain joins TRBV7-2 to TRBJ1-1; D is possibly TRBD1 (5 bases). V gave up 5 bases and J gave up 2 bases, with 12 bases separating them. Germline loops: CDR1 SGHTA, CDR2 FQGNSA. The CDR3 covers 14 residues.

This clone is labeled as medium-sized. V is TRBV19 and J is TRBJ1-1; TRBD1 might be the D (6 bases). The V end was cut by 6 bases, the J end by 6 bases, with 17 bases between. The CDR3 runs to 14 residues. Germline V lookup: CDR1 LNHDA, CDR2 SQIVND (reference sequence). The CDR3 bases are TGTGCCAGTAGCCCACAGGGCCAGGTCCCTGAAGCTTTCTTT. The encoded protein is CASSPQGQVPEAFF. Together with reference TRBV19 and TRBJ1-1, the CDR3 gives the full variable domain: DGGITQSPKYLFRKEGQNVTLSCEQNLNHDAMYWYRQDPGQGLRLIYYSQIVNDFQKGDIAEGYSVSREKKESFPLTVTSAQKNPTAFYLCASSPQGQVPEAFFGQGTRLTVV.

The V and J genes are TRBV28 and TRBJ2-1; 7 bases map to TRBD1. Germline V gene lookup returns CDR1 MDHEN and CDR2 SYDVKM. The CDR3 consists of 15 residues. The J segment lost 5 bases and the V segment lost 3 bases, leaving 7 bases of the junction unmatched. The CDR3 here is CASSLGQGVHNEQFF. CDR3 bases: TGTGCCAGCAGTTTGGGGCAGGGGGTCCACAATGAGCAGTTCTTC. The full variable domain, with the rest looked up from reference TRBV28 and TRBJ2-1, is DVKVTQSSRYLVKRTGEKVFLECVQDMDHENMFWYRQDPGLGLRLIYFSYDVKMKEKGDIPEGYSVSREKKERFSLILESASTNQTSMYLCASSLGQGVHNEQFFGPGTRLTVL.

The rearrangement joins TRBV11-2 to TRBJ2-5; 8 nucleotides match TRBD2. This CDR3 is 14 amino acids long. The V segment lost 5 bases and the J segment 4 bases; nucleotides outside the gene matches: 6. Per germline, CDR1 SGHAT and CDR2 FQNNGV. CDR3 residues: CASSPLGRGETQYF. The CDR3 nucleotides read TGTGCCAGCAGCCCCCTCGGGAGGGGAGAGACCCAGTACTTC. The full variable domain, completed using reference TRBV11-2 and TRBJ2-5, is EAGVAQSPRYKIIEKRQSVAFWCNPISGHATLYWYQQILGQGPKLLIQFQNNGVVDDSQLPKDRFSAERLKGVDSTLKIQPAKLEDSAVYLCASSPLGRGETQYFGPGTRLLVL.

The J gene is TRBJ2-7, the V gene TRBV7-9, with TRBD1 matching 11 bases. J lost 5 bases, V lost 5 bases, and 11 bases had no gene match. The CDR3 has 16 amino acids. Germline V gene lookup returns CDR1 SEHNR and CDR2 FQNEAQ (reference sequence). In DNA form, the CDR3 reads TGTGCCAGCAGCACCTACTTCCGGGACAGGGGGAACGAGCAGTACTTC. Protein sequence: CASSTYFRDRGNEQYF.

This clone has a handful of counts. The chain is built from TRBV6-2 or TRBV6-3 and TRBJ2-1, with a possible D match to TRBD1 (6 bases). The CDR3 is 14 amino acids. The ends were cut back, 0 bases at V and 10 bases at J, with 13 bases in the middle. Germline V gene lookup returns CDR1 MNHEY and CDR2 SVGEGT. The DNA for the CDR3 is TGTGCCAGCAGTTACTCCCAGGGGACGGGGGAGCAGTTCTTC. Residues: CASSYSQGTGEQFF.

This clone has just one count. The CDR3 reads CASLPPRAPWRGYTF. The CDR3 region has the DNA TGTGCCAGCCTCCCCCCCAGGGCCCCCTGGCGTGGCTACACCTTC. The rearrangement joins TRBV28 to TRBJ1-2; perhaps TRBD1 as D (5 bases). The CDR3 is made up of 15 amino acids. The V and J ends lost 8 bases and 7 bases respectively, with 23 bases between them. The germline CDR1 and CDR2 sequences are MDHEN and SYDVKM.

The CDR3 loop is CSARRGGEQFF. CDR3 coding DNA: TGCAGTGCCAGAAGAGGGGGAGAGCAGTTCTTC. J is TRBJ2-1 and V is TRBV20-1, with TRBD1 as a possible D gene (6 bases). Germline assignment: CDR1 DFQATT and CDR2 SNEGSKA (reference sequence). The CDR3 sequence is 11 residues long. Trimming took off 6 bases at V and 10 bases at J, with 13 bases between the two ends.